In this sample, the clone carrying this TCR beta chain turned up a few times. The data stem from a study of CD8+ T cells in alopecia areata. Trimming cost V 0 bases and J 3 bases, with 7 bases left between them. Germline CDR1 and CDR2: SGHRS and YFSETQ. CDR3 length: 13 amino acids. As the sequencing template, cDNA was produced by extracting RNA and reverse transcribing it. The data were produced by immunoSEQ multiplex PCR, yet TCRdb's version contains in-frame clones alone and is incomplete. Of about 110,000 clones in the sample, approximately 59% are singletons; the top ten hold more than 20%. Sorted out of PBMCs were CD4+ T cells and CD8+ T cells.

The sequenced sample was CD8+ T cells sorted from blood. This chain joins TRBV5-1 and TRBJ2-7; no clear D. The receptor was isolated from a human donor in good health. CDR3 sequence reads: CASSLVRNYEQYF. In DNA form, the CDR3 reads TGCGCCAGCAGCTTGGTCAGGAACTACGAGCAGTACTTC.